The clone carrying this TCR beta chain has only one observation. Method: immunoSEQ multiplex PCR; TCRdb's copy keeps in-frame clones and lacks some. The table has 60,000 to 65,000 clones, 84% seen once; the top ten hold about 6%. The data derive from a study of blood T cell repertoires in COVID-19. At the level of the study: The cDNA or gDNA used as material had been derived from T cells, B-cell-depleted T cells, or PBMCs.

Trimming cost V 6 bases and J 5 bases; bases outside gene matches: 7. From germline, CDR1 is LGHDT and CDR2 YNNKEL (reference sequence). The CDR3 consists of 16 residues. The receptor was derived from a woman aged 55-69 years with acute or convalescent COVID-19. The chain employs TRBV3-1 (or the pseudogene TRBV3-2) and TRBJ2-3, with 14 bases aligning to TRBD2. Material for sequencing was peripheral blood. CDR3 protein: CASRPSGTSGGDTQYF. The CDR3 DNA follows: TGTGCCAGCAGGCCTTCCGGGACTAGCGGGGGAGATACGCAGTATTTT.